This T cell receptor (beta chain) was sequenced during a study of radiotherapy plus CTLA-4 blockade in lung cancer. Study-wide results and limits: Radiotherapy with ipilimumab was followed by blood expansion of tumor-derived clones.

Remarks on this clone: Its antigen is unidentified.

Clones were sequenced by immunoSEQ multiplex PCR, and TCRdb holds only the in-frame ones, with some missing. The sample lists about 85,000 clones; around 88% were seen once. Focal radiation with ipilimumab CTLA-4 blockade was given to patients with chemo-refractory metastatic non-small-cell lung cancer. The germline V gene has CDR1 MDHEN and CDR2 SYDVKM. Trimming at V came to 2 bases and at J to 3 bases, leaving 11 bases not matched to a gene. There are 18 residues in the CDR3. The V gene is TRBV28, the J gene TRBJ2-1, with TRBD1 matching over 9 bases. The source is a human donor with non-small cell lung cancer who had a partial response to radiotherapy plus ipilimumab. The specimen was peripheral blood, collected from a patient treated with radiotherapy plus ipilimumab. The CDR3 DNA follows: TGTGCCAGCAGTTTAGGACAGGGGCCCTTCCTAATCTACAATGAGCAGTTCTTC. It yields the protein CASSLGQGPFLIYNEQFF.